This is a list of T cell receptor beta chains from one sample in a study of cytomegalovirus exposure and HLA in healthy donors. Sequencing was performed with immunoSEQ multiplex PCR; in TCRdb, only in-frame clones are kept and a portion is missing. In the table there are about 150,000 clones, approximately 80% of which are singletons. Sequenced material: PBMCs. Every receptor here comes from a male donor in good health and CMV-seronegative. Both conserved end residues are part of each CDR3. The D gene is left open where the match is weak. The size entry is marked missing in some rows and otherwise reads once, few, many or a size class.

j_call clone_size d_call v_call cdr3_aa cdr3_nt
TRBJ2-1 NA NA TRBV6-5 CASSQVNNEQFF TGTGCCAGCAGCCAGGTAAACAATGAGCAGTTCTTC
TRBJ2-1 NA TRBD1 TRBV19 CASRRPPPQGVNEQFF TGTGCCAGTAGAAGGCCCCCCCCGCAGGGGGTAAATGAGCAGTTCTTC
TRBJ1-5 NA NA TRBV7-8 CASSLDSGRNQPQHF TGTGCCAGCAGCTTAGACTCGGGAAGGAATCAGCCCCAGCATTTT
TRBJ2-7 NA NA TRBV27 CASTLLGPPNEQYF TGTGCCAGCACCCTATTGGGGCCCCCTAACGAGCAGTACTTC
TRBJ2-7 NA TRBD1 TRBV2 CASSDLDRGDLVEQYF TGTGCCAGCAGTGACCTGGACAGGGGAGATTTGGTCGAGCAGTACTTC
TRBJ1-1 NA NA TRBV9 CASSVAGSNTEAFF TGTGCCAGCAGCGTAGCAGGTTCGAACACTGAAGCTTTCTTT
TRBJ2-2 NA NA TRBV29-1 CSVDVTTDFTGELFF TGCAGCGTTGACGTGACTACCGATTTCACCGGGGAGCTGTTTTTT
TRBJ2-7 once TRBD2 TRBV29-1 CSVRLGLAGTYEQYF TGCAGCGTTCGGCTCGGACTAGCGGGGACCTACGAGCAGTACTTC
TRBJ2-1 NA TRBD1 TRBV19 CASSIDLVRGKFF TGTGCCAGTAGTATAGATCTAGTCAGGGGGAAGTTCTTC
TRBJ2-3 NA NA TRBV11-2 CASSLAGTSTDTQYF TGTGCCAGCAGCTTAGCGGGGACTAGCACAGATACGCAGTATTTT
TRBJ2-5 NA TRBD1 TRBV18 CASSPNGQGQTQYF TGTGCCAGCTCACCAAACGGACAGGGACAGACCCAGTACTTC
TRBJ1-2 NA TRBD1 TRBV11-1 CASKRGQGNYGYTF TGTGCCAGCAAACGCGGACAGGGAAACTATGGCTACACCTTC
TRBJ1-6 once TRBD1 TRBV19 CATKTGGSYNSPLHF TGTGCCACGAAGACAGGGGGTTCCTATAATTCACCCCTCCACTTT
TRBJ2-6 NA TRBD2 TRBV6-1 CATRAGGSGANVLTF TGTGCCACACGAGCGGGAGGGTCTGGGGCCAACGTCCTGACTTTC
TRBJ2-6 NA NA TRBV27 CASSSRRSGANGLTF TGTGCCAGCAGTTCCCGGCGCTCTGGGGCCAACGGCCTGACTTTC
TRBJ2-3 NA TRBD1 TRBV9 CASSGQGSDTQYF TGTGCCAGCAGTGGACAGGGTTCAGATACGCAGTATTTT
TRBJ1-3 NA TRBD1 TRBV13 CASSLVGQESGNTIYF TGTGCCAGCAGCTTAGTAGGACAGGAGTCTGGAAACACCATATATTTT
TRBJ2-3 NA TRBD1 TRBV6-5 CASSVQGSTDTQYF TGTGCCAGCAGCGTACAGGGGAGCACAGATACGCAGTATTTT
TRBJ1-5 NA NA TRBV5-6 CASSLMTGPQQPQHF TGTGCCAGCAGCCTGATGACAGGCCCTCAACAGCCCCAGCATTTT
TRBJ2-7 NA NA TRBV6-5 CASSYQHYGEQYF TGTGCCAGCAGTTACCAACACTACGGCGAGCAGTACTTC
TRBJ1-2 NA NA TRBV6-6 CASSYSTGEGGYTF TGTGCCAGCAGTTACTCGACCGGGGAAGGGGGCTACACCTTC
TRBJ2-7 NA TRBD1 TRBV7-8 CASSTRQGLGQYF TGTGCCAGCAGCACACGACAGGGTCTGGGGCAGTACTTC
TRBJ2-5 NA TRBD2 TRBV13 CASSSRGAGGPEETQYF TGTGCCAGCAGCAGCCGGGGCGCGGGAGGGCCGGAAGAGACCCAGTACTTC
TRBJ1-1 NA TRBD1 TRBV4-1 CASSQDDRGDTEAFF TGCGCCAGCAGCCAAGACGACAGGGGCGACACTGAAGCTTTCTTT
TRBJ2-2 NA NA TRBV5-1 CASRQRTNTGELFF TGCGCCAGCAGACAGCGGACGAACACCGGGGAGCTGTTTTTT
TRBJ2-1 NA NA TRBV19 CASSPRATSSYNEQFF TGTGCCAGTAGTCCGAGAGCAACTAGCTCCTACAATGAGCAGTTCTTC
TRBJ2-7 NA NA TRBV5-8 CASSFATFGGNYEQYF TGTGCCAGCAGCTTCGCCACTTTTGGGGGGAACTACGAGCAGTACTTC
TRBJ1-4 NA TRBD1 TRBV6-5 CASSYDRGPNEKLFF TGTGCCAGCAGTTACGACAGGGGGCCTAATGAAAAACTGTTTTTT
TRBJ2-5 few TRBD2 TRBV5-1 CASSTLTSDQETQYF TGCGCCAGCAGCACCCTAACTAGCGATCAGGAGACCCAGTACTTC
TRBJ1-1 NA NA TRBV10-1 CASSESIGGAGVAFF TGCGCCAGCAGTGAGTCGATCGGTGGGGCTGGAGTAGCTTTCTTT
TRBJ2-4 NA TRBD1 TRBV6-5 CASSLQGAKNIQYF TGTGCCAGCAGCCTACAGGGGGCCAAAAACATTCAGTACTTC
TRBJ2-5 NA TRBD2 TRBV7-8 CASGSSGRALGETQYF TGTGCCAGCGGGTCTAGCGGGAGGGCCCTGGGGGAGACCCAGTACTTC
TRBJ2-7 once NA TRBV7-2 CASSLGVNEQYF TGTGCCAGCAGCTTAGGAGTGAACGAGCAGTACTTC
TRBJ2-3 NA NA TRBV7-7 CASSPSAADTQYF TGTGCTAGCAGCCCGAGTGCGGCAGATACGCAGTATTTT
TRBJ2-7 NA NA TRBV20-1 CSAGRAYEQYF TGCAGTGCGGGCAGGGCCTACGAGCAGTACTTC
TRBJ1-6 NA TRBD1 TRBV18 CASSPAGTGNSPLHF TGTGCCAGCTCACCCGCCGGGACAGGGAATTCACCCCTCCACTTT
TRBJ2-1 NA TRBD2 TRBV14 CASSQEGEGSYNEQFF TGTGCCAGCAGCCAAGAAGGGGAGGGATCCTACAATGAGCAGTTCTTC
TRBJ2-2 once NA TRBV6-6 CASSISHLKPTGELFF TGTGCCAGCAGCATTTCCCATCTTAAGCCGACCGGGGAGCTGTTTTTT
TRBJ2-3 NA NA TRBV7-3 CASSFDGITDTQYF TGTGCCAGCAGCTTTGACGGGATAACAGATACGCAGTATTTT
TRBJ2-7 NA NA TRBV30 CAWSVQRKQYF TGTGCCTGGAGTGTACAGAGAAAGCAGTACTTC
TRBJ2-5 NA TRBD2 TRBV7-8 CASSAARVAGGRYRETQYF TGTGCCAGCAGCGCCGCCCGGGTGGCGGGGGGGCGGTACAGAGAGACCCAGTACTTC
TRBJ2-2 once NA TRBV7-7 CASSSIGNTGELFF TGTGCTAGCAGTTCTATCGGGAACACCGGGGAGCTGTTTTTT
TRBJ2-2 NA NA TRBV5-1 CASSLRGYGTGELFF TGCGCCAGCAGCTTAAGGGGTTACGGCACCGGGGAGCTGTTTTTT
TRBJ2-7 NA NA TRBV11-2 CASSLDRTQGYEQYF TGTGCCAGCAGCTTAGATAGGACACAGGGCTACGAGCAGTACTTC
TRBJ1-4 NA NA TRBV5-1 CASSGHTGFNEKLFF TGCGCCAGCAGCGGTCACACAGGGTTTAATGAAAAACTGTTTTTT
TRBJ2-5 NA TRBD1 TRBV10-3 CAISGQGEETQYF TGTGCCATCAGTGGACAGGGGGAAGAGACCCAGTACTTC
TRBJ1-5 NA NA TRBV6-5 CASGGNQPQHF TGTGCCAGCGGGGGGAATCAGCCCCAGCATTTT
TRBJ1-2 NA NA TRBV9 CASSESWGGGAYGYTF TGTGCCAGCAGCGAGTCCTGGGGGGGAGGTGCCTATGGCTACACCTTC
TRBJ2-3 NA TRBD2 TRBV5-4 CASSLAGGPTNTQYF TGTGCCAGCAGTTTAGCGGGAGGGCCTACAAATACGCAGTATTTT
TRBJ1-4 NA TRBD1 TRBV5-8 CASSKGQGGGEKLFF TGTGCCAGCAGCAAGGGACAGGGGGGCGGTGAAAAACTGTTTTTT
TRBJ2-7 NA NA TRBV7-3 CASSKGAGFSEQYF TGTGCCAGCAGCAAAGGGGCAGGGTTCTCCGAGCAGTACTTC
TRBJ1-5 NA NA TRBV7-9 CASSFTEGNQPQHF TGTGCCAGCAGCTTTACTGAGGGCAATCAGCCCCAGCATTTT
TRBJ1-4 NA TRBD1 TRBV6-1 CASSVGTVGANEKLFF TGTGCCAGCAGTGTTGGGACAGTCGGGGCTAATGAAAAACTGTTTTTT
TRBJ1-1 NA TRBD1 TRBV6-1 CASSEAPGQGAVTEAFF TGTGCCAGCAGTGAAGCCCCGGGACAGGGGGCGGTCACTGAAGCTTTCTTT
TRBJ2-5 few TRBD1 TRBV28 CASSFQDRGQYF TGTGCCAGCAGTTTTCAGGACAGGGGGCAGTACTTC